These T cell receptor beta chains were read from a single sample in a study of T cell changes during pregnancy in multiple sclerosis. TCRdb's table, derived via immunoSEQ multiplex PCR, lists solely in-frame clones and lacks some. The sample holds 130,000 or so clones, 85% to 95% seen once. The starting material was peripheral blood, obtained before pregnancy. The receptor set was obtained from a female donor with multiple sclerosis, enrolled in a pregnancy study. Both conserved end residues are part of each CDR3. The order of the fields is V gene, clone size, D gene, J gene, CDR3 DNA, CDR3 protein. The D gene is left open where the match is weak. For some rows the clone size is stated as once, few or many, or as a class when expanded; others skip it.

TRBV5-4	few	TRBD2	TRBJ2-7	TGTGCCAGCAGCCCCCGGATAGCGGGAGGAAACGAGCAGTACTTC	CASSPRIAGGNEQYF
TRBV5-6	.	TRBD1	TRBJ2-7	TGTGCCAGCAGCTGGGACAGGAGCTCCTACGAGCAGTACTTC	CASSWDRSSYEQYF
TRBV14	.	.	TRBJ1-4	TGTGCCAGCAGCCTTGGGCCAGGGGAAAAACTGTTTTTT	CASSLGPGEKLFF
TRBV28	.	TRBD2	TRBJ2-7	TGTGCCAGCAGTCCCCCCGGTAGCGGGAGGGACGAGCAGTACTTC	CASSPPGSGRDEQYF
TRBV18	.	.	TRBJ2-1	TGTGCCAGCTCACCACACAGGGTAAAGGCCTACAATGAGCAGTTCTTC	CASSPHRVKAYNEQFF
TRBV18	.	TRBD2	TRBJ2-1	TGTGCCAGCTCATCGGCTTTAGCGGGTGGGGGCAATGAGCAGTTCTTC	CASSSALAGGGNEQFF
TRBV27	.	.	TRBJ1-2	TGTGCCAGCAGTTTCTGGGACAAGGGTATCTATGGCTACACCTTC	CASSFWDKGIYGYTF
TRBV6-5	.	.	TRBJ2-3	TGTGCCAGCAGATACCTCGATACGCAGTATTTT	CASRYLDTQYF
TRBV5-1	.	.	TRBJ1-1	TGCGCCAGCAGCTTGCTACAGGGAAACACTGAAGCTTTCTTT	CASSLLQGNTEAFF
TRBV18	.	TRBD1	TRBJ2-3	TGTGCCAGTTCACCCCTCGGGACAGACTTAGGGGATACGCAGTATTTT	CASSPLGTDLGDTQYF
TRBV5-4	once	.	TRBJ2-3	TGTGCCAGCAGCTTGGCAGGGGTGACAGATACGCAGTATTTT	CASSLAGVTDTQYF
TRBV7-6	.	TRBD2	TRBJ2-5	TGTGCCAGCTTGAGGGCGGGGGGGCGGAGAGAGACCCAGTACTTC	CASLRAGGRRETQYF
TRBV2	.	.	TRBJ1-3	TGTGCCAGCAGTGAAGTGGCTTCGTGGGGAAACACCATATATTTT	CASSEVASWGNTIYF
TRBV7-9	.	TRBD2	TRBJ2-1	TGTGCCAGCAGCTTAGTCGGCGGGGGGGCCCACAATGAGCAGTTCTTC	CASSLVGGGAHNEQFF
TRBV7-3	.	.	TRBJ2-1	TGTGCCAGCAGCTTAGATTCGGGTGAGCAGTTCTTC	CASSLDSGEQFF
TRBV5-1	.	TRBD2	TRBJ2-1	TGCGCCAGCAGCTTACCTGGGACTAGCTACAATGAGCAGTTCTTC	CASSLPGTSYNEQFF
TRBV28	.	.	TRBJ1-1	TGTGCCAGCAATCGGAGGACAGTAAAGGCTTTCTTT	CASNRRTVKAFF
TRBV5-4	.	.	TRBJ2-7	TGTGCCAGCAGCGCACGGACAGCCATCCCGTCCGAGCAGTACTTC	CASSARTAIPSEQYF
TRBV6-5	.	.	TRBJ1-5	TGTGCCAGCAGTGAGTGGAGTCAGCCCCAGCATTTT	CASSEWSQPQHF
TRBV7-9	.	.	TRBJ2-7	TGTGCCAGCATCGGGAAGTACGAGCAGTACTTC	CASIGKYEQYF
TRBV20-1	.	.	TRBJ1-4	TGCAGTGCTAGAGTAGTGGAAAAACTGTTTTTT	CSARVVEKLFF
TRBV6-1	.	.	TRBJ1-5	TGTGCCAGCAGTGAAACCGGGGATAGTCAGCCCCAGCATTTT	CASSETGDSQPQHF
TRBV2	.	.	TRBJ2-1	TGTGCCAGCAACGAGAATGAGCAGTTCTTC	CASNENEQFF
TRBV9	.	TRBD1	TRBJ1-1	TGTGCCAGCAGCGCAGGGACAGGGAACACTGAAGCTTTCTTT	CASSAGTGNTEAFF
TRBV2	.	TRBD1	TRBJ2-7	TGTGCCAGCAGTGGGGACAGGGGGCGATCCTACGAGCAGTACTTC	CASSGDRGRSYEQYF
TRBV10-3	.	.	TRBJ1-2	TGTGCCATCAGCTCTGACAGGAGGAGCTATGGCTACACCTTC	CAISSDRRSYGYTF
TRBV6-5	.	TRBD1	TRBJ1-6	TGTGCCAGCAGTGTTCGGACAGGGCTAAATTCACCCCTCCACTTT	CASSVRTGLNSPLHF
TRBV27	.	.	TRBJ2-1	TGTGCCAGCAGTTCCTCGGGCTACAATGAGCAGTTCTTC	CASSSSGYNEQFF
TRBV29-1	.	.	TRBJ2-3	TGCAGCGTTGGCGGGACGGTTAACACAGATACGCAGTATTTT	CSVGGTVNTDTQYF
TRBV19	.	.	TRBJ1-1	TGTGCCAGTACCGGCCAGGGCAGAACTGAAGCTTTCTTT	CASTGQGRTEAFF
TRBV19	.	TRBD1	TRBJ1-1	TGTGCCAGTAGACAAACCCGTGGACTCGGACAGGGGGCAGGGGGAATAGGGGACACTGAAGCTTTCTTT	CASRQTRGLGQGAGGIGDTEAFF
TRBV30	once	TRBD2	TRBJ2-3	TGTGCCTGGAGAGCGGGGGAGTCTAGCACAGATACGCAGTATTTT	CAWRAGESSTDTQYF
TRBV6-5	.	.	TRBJ2-7	TGTGCCAGCAATTCCGCGGGCTCGAAAAACGAGCAGTACTTC	CASNSAGSKNEQYF
TRBV10-3	.	.	TRBJ2-7	TGTGCCATCACTACAGGGTTGGCCTACGAGCAGTACTTC	CAITTGLAYEQYF
TRBV9	.	TRBD1	TRBJ1-2	TGTGCCAGCAGCTTCCGGACAGGGGGCGATGGCTACACCTTC	CASSFRTGGDGYTF
TRBV15	.	.	TRBJ1-1	TGTGCCACCAGCGTGGGACACCTCATGAACACTGAAGCTTTCTTT	CATSVGHLMNTEAFF
TRBV7-2	.	.	TRBJ2-6	TGTGCCAGCAGCTTAAGTCCCCGCGGTGGGGCCAACGTCCTGACTTTC	CASSLSPRGGANVLTF
TRBV12-5	.	TRBD1	TRBJ2-5	TGTGCTAGTGGTTTGGTAGAAGGTGGGACAGGGTTACGGAGACAAGCCCAGTACTTC	CASGLVEGGTGLRRQAQYF
TRBV19	.	.	TRBJ1-5	TGTGCCAGTAGCTCCGGGGAGATATATAGCAATCAGCCCCAGCATTTT	CASSSGEIYSNQPQHF
TRBV2	.	.	TRBJ1-2	TGTGCCAGCAGTGTGGGTGACTCTTCTAACTATGGCTACACCTTC	CASSVGDSSNYGYTF
TRBV5-1	.	.	TRBJ2-2	TGCGCCAGCAGCTTGGAGCGCGCGAACACCGGGGAGCTGTTTTTT	CASSLERANTGELFF
TRBV6-1	once	.	TRBJ2-7	TGTGCCAGCAGTGTCAGGGTAATCGAGCAGTACTTC	CASSVRVIEQYF
TRBV2	.	.	TRBJ1-4	TGTGCCAGCAGAGACGGACAGAATGAAAAACTGTTTTTT	CASRDGQNEKLFF
TRBV5-1	.	.	TRBJ2-3	TGCGCCAGCAGCTTGGAGGGGAGGAGTAGCACAGATACGCAGTATTTT	CASSLEGRSSTDTQYF
TRBV9	.	TRBD1	TRBJ2-2	TGTGCCAGCAGCCAAAGGACAGGGGCCACCGGGGAGCTGTTTTTT	CASSQRTGATGELFF
TRBV25-1	.	.	TRBJ1-1	TGTGCCAGCAGCAGGGGACACAACACTGAAGCTTTCTTT	CASSRGHNTEAFF
TRBV2	once	.	TRBJ2-1	TGTGCCAGCAATAGGGGCCTGAATGAGCAGTTCTTC	CASNRGLNEQFF
TRBV11-2	.	.	TRBJ2-7	TGTGCCAGCAGCTTAGAACAGGGCGCTCCGTACGAGCAGTACTTC	CASSLEQGAPYEQYF
TRBV28	.	.	TRBJ1-5	TGTGCCAGCAGTTTAGGAGGAATTAATAGCAATCAGCCCCAGCATTTT	CASSLGGINSNQPQHF
TRBV28	.	.	TRBJ2-4	TGTGCCAGCAGTTTGAGACAACTAGCCAAAAACATTCAGTACTTC	CASSLRQLAKNIQYF